This T cell receptor (beta chain) was recovered during a study of radiation and T cells in renal cell carcinoma (dated by TCRdb to 2019 to 2021). About the full investigation: A total of 50 to 60 samples underwent TCR beta sequencing, made up of some 26 tumors and about 27 peripheral blood samples. The last blood draw happened 4 weeks after radiation, timed to coincide with nephrectomy. Across all 53 samples, 3.8 million or so unique CDR3 nucleotide sequences encoding 2 million to 3 million unique CDR3 amino acid sequences were identified. Points the paper makes about the study in general: Top tumor clonotypes rose in blood from baseline to 2 weeks post-radiation, then contracted by 4 weeks, suggesting transient expansion of tumor-resident clones. The single-armed trial design could not address effects of radiation dose or scheduling on the TCR repertoire. Because pretreatment tumor biopsies were not available, the study could not determine whether clonotypes were already present within the tumor at baseline. Changes in the blood repertoire were not tracked past 4 weeks after treatment.

The time point label, as the study defines it: blood 4 weeks post-SBRT, at nephrectomy. The sample's treatment or condition label, decoded: 15 Gy SBRT to primary tumor, nephrectomy 4 weeks later. Samples came from a clinical trial, in which primary renal cell carcinomas received 15 Gy stereotactic body radiation therapy followed by nephrectomy 4 weeks later. Serial peripheral blood from radiation-treated patients was sampled at baseline, 2 weeks and 4 weeks after SBRT to track tumor-enriched clonotypes. Every patient had renal cell carcinoma of clear cell pathology. The QIAamp DNA Blood Mini Kit (Qiagen) was used to prepare genomic DNA for TCR sequencing. The analyses included only samples that passed all quality control checks. Concerning this clone itself: Its antigen is still unknown. Base qualities are missing; no much larger clone stands one base away.

After removal of 0 bases from V and 10 bases from J, the junction retains 2 bases not matched to a gene. The CDR3 runs 14 residues from the cysteine to the phenylalanine. Only the CDR3 region is kept as DNA, spanning 42 bases read in frame from base 1. From a lookup of the germline V gene, CDR1 and CDR2 are SGHRS and YFSETQ. TCR beta libraries were generated from genomic DNA with the immunoSEQ kit, following the manufacturer's recommendations. For library preparation, a first multiplex PCR was performed with proprietary primers, followed by a second PCR in which unique barcodes were added, and bead cleanups were performed after each round. A kit-provided positive control reaction and a negative control reaction were included in every sample batch. The final libraries were assessed on an Agilent 4200 TapeStation D1000 ScreenTape, pooled by volume, and quantified by qPCR. Sequencing was performed on an Illumina NextSeq500 with a MidOutput 150-cycle cartridge, and 156 Read1 and 15 Index1 cycles were run with kit custom primers. The pooled library was loaded at 1.0 pM, and about 20% PhiX control was spiked in. The source study handled its data this way. Vendor-processed data were analyzed in R, and a clonotype was defined as all T cells sharing the same CDR3 nucleotide sequence. In the clone abundance analyses, frequencies were normalized to the 10,000 most abundant clones in each sample. Public T cell clones, averaging fewer than five per sample, were removed before analysis. A difference in abundance of at least 32-fold between compartments was used to define tumor-enriched and baseline blood-enriched clonotypes. A beta-binomial differential abundance model was applied to find clonotypes that expanded or contracted between blood time points. Similarity between tumor and blood repertoires was quantified using the Baroni-Urbani and Buser coefficient, and groups were compared with two-tailed Wilcoxon tests in R. The clones in this table, taken by TCRdb from immuneACCESS, are in-frame only. Not every clone is retained; where verified, under half of the shortfall comes from an unresolved V gene, and the cause of the rest is unknown. The V and J calls and clone size are taken from that table; D and trimming were inferred from the DNA. This sample has over 25,000 clones in its table, and 81% of those were observed once. Roughly a third of the sample rests with the top ten.

The sequencing here drew on blood, taken from a patient whose treatment included radiotherapy and nephrectomy. Here the chain combines TRBV5-1 and TRBJ1-6, with 9 central nucleotides matching TRBD1. The TCR originated in a man in his sixties with renal cell carcinoma. The CDR3 protein is CASSLGTGVSPLHF. In nucleotide form, the sequence is TGCGCCAGCAGCTTGGGGACAGGGGTCTCACCCCTCCACTTT.